This is a list of T cell receptor beta chains from one sample in a study of T-cell memory formation after mild COVID-19. TCRdb analysed the 5' RACE reads with MiXCR anew, one entry per CDR3 protein. This sample has over 35,000 distinct CDR3 sequences, with roughly 9.8% found just once. The sequenced sample consisted of PBMCs or a T cell subset sorted from them (not recorded which). These receptors were collected from an adult woman who had mild COVID-19 (a few samples of this study predate the infection). Cell type and time point are not known. Each CDR3 is given with its conserved first and last residue. A D gene is named only where the DNA matches it firmly. For some rows the clone size is stated as once, few or many, or as a class when expanded; others skip it.

>TRBD2|TRBJ2-1|.|TRBV2
TGTGCCAGCACGACTAGCGGGGGGGCTGAGCAGTTCTTC
CASTTSGGAEQFF
>.|TRBJ2-1|many|TRBV4-1
TGCGCCAGCAGCCAAGAAAAGGGCAGAACCTACAATGAGCAGTTCTTC
CASSQEKGRTYNEQFF
>.|TRBJ1-1|.|TRBV2
TGTGCCAGCAGTGGGGCTAGGGGGACTGAAGCTTTCTTT
CASSGARGTEAFF
>TRBD2|TRBJ2-3|.|TRBV7-9
TGTGCCAGCAGCTTAGCGGCGGGAGCCCCATCCACGCAGTATTTT
CASSLAAGAPSTQYF
>.|TRBJ2-3|few|TRBV6-2/TRBV6-3
TGTGCCAGCAGTTACCAACTAGCTGTTACGCAGTATTTT
CASSYQLAVTQYF
>TRBD1|TRBJ1-2|.|TRBV24-1
TGTGCCACCAGTGCCCGCGACAGGGCGGGGAACTATGGCTACACCTTC
CATSARDRAGNYGYTF
>.|TRBJ2-3|many|TRBV4-1
TGCGCCAGCAGCCAAGAGGTGGGGAGGACAGATACGCAGTATTTT
CASSQEVGRTDTQYF
>.|TRBJ1-5|few|TRBV5-1
TGCGCCAGCAGCCCGGACCTAGGGGGAAAGCAGCCCCAGCATTTT
CASSPDLGGKQPQHF
>.|TRBJ1-5|few|TRBV23-1
TGCGCCAGCAGTAATTACAGGTGCGATCAGCCCCAGCATTTT
CASSNYRCDQPQHF
>TRBD1|TRBJ1-4|.|TRBV6-5
TGTGCCAGCAGTCGGGACAGGCCTAATGAAAAACTGTTTTTT
CASSRDRPNEKLFF
>TRBD1|TRBJ1-2|.|TRBV6-1
TGTGCCAGCAGGACAGGGGACGGCTCTAACTATGGCTACACCTTC
CASRTGDGSNYGYTF
>TRBD2|TRBJ2-7|once|TRBV11-2
TGTGCCAGCACCAAAATAGGGGGTACCTCGGGGGGGGAGCAGTACTTC
CASTKIGGTSGGEQYF
>.|TRBJ2-5|.|TRBV7-7
TGTGCTAGCAGCTTTGGCACAGGGGAGACCCAGTACTTC
CASSFGTGETQYF
>.|TRBJ2-7|few|TRBV15
TGTGCCACCAGCAGAGCAAGGGGTCAGAGCTACGAGCAGTACTTC
CATSRARGQSYEQYF
>TRBD2|TRBJ2-3|many|TRBV10-3
TGTGCCATCAGTGGGACTAGCGGCACAGATACGCAGTATTTT
CAISGTSGTDTQYF
>TRBD2|TRBJ2-1|.|TRBV12-3/TRBV12-4
TGTGCCAGCAGTTCTCTAGCGGGCTCCTACAATGAGCAGTTCTTC
CASSSLAGSYNEQFF
>TRBD1|TRBJ1-2|few|TRBV6-2/TRBV6-3
TGTGCCAGCAGTTACGACCCCCGGACAGGGGGCCACCCCTATGGCTACACCTTC
CASSYDPRTGGHPYGYTF
>.|TRBJ1-2|.|TRBV20-1
TGCAGTGCTAGAGATCTCGGGCAGGTAGAGGGCTACACCTTC
CSARDLGQVEGYTF
>.|TRBJ2-5|.|TRBV11-1
TGTGCCAGCAGCTTCCGGGGTCAAGAGACCCAGTACTTC
CASSFRGQETQYF
>TRBD1|TRBJ2-7|many|TRBV15
TGTGCCACCAGCAGAGGCCGGGACAGTTACGAGCAGTACTTC
CATSRGRDSYEQYF
>TRBD1|TRBJ2-7|.|TRBV6-2/TRBV6-3
TGTGCCAGCAACGCACAGGGGAGCTCCTACGAGCAGTACTTC
CASNAQGSSYEQYF
>TRBD1|TRBJ2-3|.|TRBV2
TGTGCCAGCAGTGAGCAGGGGGTGGCAGATACGCAGTATTTT
CASSEQGVADTQYF
>.|TRBJ2-3|.|TRBV29-1
TGCAGCGTTCAGGCAGGCGGCACAGATACGCAGTATTTT
CSVQAGGTDTQYF
>.|TRBJ1-6|.|TRBV6-1
TGTGCCAGCAGTGAAGATCAGGGATGGTATTCACCCCTCCACTTT
CASSEDQGWYSPLHF
>TRBD2|TRBJ2-1|.|TRBV9
TGTGCCAGCAGCGTAGTTGGAGCGGGAGCCTCCTACAATGAGCAGTTCTTC
CASSVVGAGASYNEQFF
>.|TRBJ1-1|.|TRBV4-3
TGCGCCAGCAGCCAAGGCACCGGGTCACTGAGCACTGAAGCTTTCTTT
CASSQGTGSLSTEAFF
>TRBD2|TRBJ2-7|few|TRBV11-2
TGTGCCAGCAGCTTAGGTAGCGGGAGGTACGAGCAGTACTTC
CASSLGSGRYEQYF
>TRBD1|TRBJ1-5|.|TRBV18
TGTGCCAGCTCACTTGACAGGGGAAATCAGCCCCAGCATTTT
CASSLDRGNQPQHF
>TRBD1|TRBJ2-7|few|TRBV6-1
TGTGCCAGCAGTGGAGGGTTGGGACAGCAGTTCTACGAGCAGTACTTC
CASSGGLGQQFYEQYF
>.|TRBJ2-7|few|TRBV12-3/TRBV12-4
TGTGCCAGCAGTTTAGTGACCTTCGAGCAGTACTTC
CASSLVTFEQYF
>TRBD1|TRBJ2-7|once|TRBV3-1
TGTGCCAGCAGCTCGCTGGGACAGGTGACCGAGCAGTACTTC
CASSSLGQVTEQYF
>.|TRBJ1-5|few|TRBV7-9
TGTGCCAGCAGCGTGACCGGGGTGGGGCCCCAGCATTTT
CASSVTGVGPQHF
>.|TRBJ1-5|few|TRBV6-6
TGTGCCAGCAGTTACTCTTGGGGAGAGAATCAGCCCCAGCATTTT
CASSYSWGENQPQHF
>.|TRBJ2-1|few|TRBV20-1
TGCAGTGCTTGGTCGGGACTCCGGGGTGAGCAGTTCTTC
CSAWSGLRGEQFF
>.|TRBJ2-7|many|TRBV20-1
TGCAGTGCTAGAGGGGAGCGGGTGGTGAGCTCCTACGAGCAGTACTTC
CSARGERVVSSYEQYF
>.|TRBJ1-2|.|TRBV3-1
TGTGCCAGCAGCCCCGGGTATGGCTACACCTTC
CASSPGYGYTF
>.|TRBJ1-4|few|TRBV4-1
TGCGCCAGCAGCCAAGATGGCGGGGTTTCAACTAATGAAAAACTGTTTTTT
CASSQDGGVSTNEKLFF
>TRBD2|TRBJ2-3|few|TRBV7-2
TGTGCCAGCAGGAGGTTTGCTAGCGGGCCGCGGGCAGATACGCAGTATTTT
CASRRFASGPRADTQYF
>.|TRBJ1-1|.|TRBV7-9
TGTGCCAGCAGCTTTTTCAGGGACACTGAAGCTTTCTTT
CASSFFRDTEAFF
>TRBD1|TRBJ2-7|many|TRBV12-3/TRBV12-4
TGTGCCAGCAGTGAGACAGGGGGCGTCTCTGGCGAGCAGTACTTC
CASSETGGVSGEQYF
>TRBD1|TRBJ1-2|many|TRBV9
TGTGCCAGCAGCGACCGGACAGGGGGGACGTATGGCTACACCTTC
CASSDRTGGTYGYTF
>TRBD2|TRBJ2-1|many|TRBV4-2
TGTGCCAGCAGCCAAGATTCGGCTAGCGGGAGCTGGAATGAGCAGTTCTTC
CASSQDSASGSWNEQFF
>.|TRBJ2-7|.|TRBV7-2
TGTGCCAGCAGCTGGGGGAATAGCTGGGACGAGCAGTACTTC
CASSWGNSWDEQYF
>.|TRBJ1-2|.|TRBV3-1
TGTGCCAGCAGCCAAGTTTATGGCTACACCTTC
CASSQVYGYTF
>.|TRBJ2-2|.|TRBV20-1
TGCAGTGCTAGAGATCCATCAGCGGGCGCGGTGGAGCTGTTTTTT
CSARDPSAGAVELFF
>TRBD1|TRBJ2-1|many|TRBV24-1
TGTGCCACCACAGGACAGGTAGGCAATGAGCAGTTCTTC
CATTGQVGNEQFF
>.|TRBJ1-3|once|TRBV9
TGTGCCAGCAGCGCCCTTGGAGGAGGCAGGAACACCATATATTTT
CASSALGGGRNTIYF
>TRBD1|TRBJ1-1|few|TRBV7-3
TGTGCCAGCAGCTTCTCGGGACAGGGGGCCACTGAAGCTTTCTTT
CASSFSGQGATEAFF
>.|TRBJ2-1|few|TRBV24-1
TGTGCCACCAGTGATCGTAACAGGGACGTACGGGATGAGCAGTTCTTC
CATSDRNRDVRDEQFF
>.|TRBJ1-4|.|TRBV6-5
TGTGCCAGCAGTGACCTCAATCAAAAACTGTTTTTT
CASSDLNQKLFF
>TRBD1|TRBJ2-4|many|TRBV4-2
TGTGCCAGCAGCCGAGAAAACAGGGGTGGCAAAAACATTCAGTACTTC
CASSRENRGGKNIQYF
>.|TRBJ2-1|.|TRBV7-3
TGTGCCAGCAGCTTAACCCCCAGTAATGAGCAGTTCTTC
CASSLTPSNEQFF
>.|TRBJ2-1|many|TRBV5-6
TGTGCCAGCAGCGCGGGTAGCAGTCTGGTTGAGCAGTTCTTC
CASSAGSSLVEQFF
>.|TRBJ2-2|.|TRBV7-3
TGTGCCAGCAGTCTGAGGGTCACCGGGGAGCTGTTTTTT
CASSLRVTGELFF
>.|TRBJ2-2|many|TRBV7-7
TGTGCTAGCAGCTTATCTCAAGCGGGCGCGAACACCGGGGAGCTGTTTTTT
CASSLSQAGANTGELFF